These T cell receptor beta chains were read from a single sample in a study of T cells expressing NK-cell markers. From its re-call of the 5' RACE reads, TCRdb lists each CDR3 protein once, without DNA. The sample totals 150,000 or so distinct CDR3 sequences. The sample taken for sequencing was blood T cells: a sorted CD56 or NKG2C T cell subset, CD4+ or CD8+ T cells, or bulk PBMC T cells (not recorded which). The receptors shown here come from a woman aged 18 to 69 in good health. The CDR3 runs from the conserved cysteine through the conserved F or W.

J,V,CDR3
TRBJ2-2,TRBV10-3,CAISPRVETNTGELFF
TRBJ2-5,TRBV2,CASRRGVQETQYF
TRBJ2-3,TRBV5-1,CASSYDWSGGSDTQYF
TRBJ1-6,TRBV12-3/TRBV12-4,CASSLGSSALHF
TRBJ2-2,TRBV5-1,CASSLEGANTGELFF
TRBJ2-3,TRBV5-1,CASSWGPGRSDTQYF
TRBJ1-1,TRBV9,CASSGGGGDLENTEAFF
TRBJ2-7,TRBV12-3/TRBV12-4,CASSPWDRAEEQYF
TRBJ2-7,TRBV7-9,CASSLGTGLYEQYF
TRBJ2-2,TRBV24-1,CATQDQFTGELFF
TRBJ1-1,TRBV4-1,CASSQALGQPNTEAFF
TRBJ2-1,TRBV12-3/TRBV12-4,CASSHGLATSYNEQFF
TRBJ2-3,TRBV7-3,CASSLNSFTDTQYF
TRBJ2-7,TRBV29-1,CSVAGTSGYEQYF
TRBJ2-1,TRBV2,CASSEIMAGGGEQFF
TRBJ2-7,TRBV7-9,CASTLGSGKGEQYF
TRBJ1-5,TRBV20-1,CSARDDPNQPQHF
TRBJ2-1,TRBV7-9,CASSPPQGFNNEQFF
TRBJ2-7,TRBV15,CATSRGDFSYEQYF
TRBJ2-7,TRBV18,CASSPRTGLSDEQYF
TRBJ1-2,TRBV5-1,CASSLEGTGSFYTF
TRBJ1-6,TRBV3-1,CASSQRDSYNSPLHF
TRBJ2-7,TRBV6-5,CASSSRTGTSEQYF
TRBJ2-1,TRBV5-1,CASSSGEKYNEQFF
TRBJ1-1,TRBV12-3/TRBV12-4,CASSSDRFTEAFF
TRBJ1-1,TRBV10-3,CAISGGTNLNTEAFF
TRBJ1-6,TRBV7-3,CASSLLGVANSPLHF
TRBJ1-1,TRBV3-1,CASSQEARRYTEAFF
TRBJ2-2,TRBV7-2,CASTLIGARGTGELFF
TRBJ1-5,TRBV20-1,CSAPTTNSNQPQHF
TRBJ2-7,TRBV12-3/TRBV12-4,CASSLSQTYEQYF